This record covers a single T cell receptor beta chain. This CDR3 has 14 residues. The V segment lost 7 bases and the J segment 1 base; nucleotides outside the gene matches: 5. CDR1 is SQVTM and CDR2 is ANQGSEA in the germline V gene. This entry is derived from a study of human T cells and chemical hapten exposure. TCRdb redid the calling of the RACE reads with MiXCR, one entry per CDR3 protein. The sample lists a few hundred thousand distinct CDR3 sequences, 4.5% to 7% occurring once. Time point: pre-sensitization, week 0. Sample treatment: therapeutic diphenylcyclopropenone sensitization with weekly scalp DPC.

J is TRBJ2-2 and V is TRBV29-1; 8 bases match TRBD1. Source: whole blood, taken in connection with sensitization to the hapten diphenylcyclopropenone (DPC). The sequence derives from a woman younger than 35 with alopecia areata. Some clones in this sample may be carry-over from other donors' samples. CDR3 region: CSAKDRENTGELFF. In DNA form, the CDR3 reads TGCAGCGCTAAGGACAGGGAGAACACCGGGGAGCTGTTTTTT.